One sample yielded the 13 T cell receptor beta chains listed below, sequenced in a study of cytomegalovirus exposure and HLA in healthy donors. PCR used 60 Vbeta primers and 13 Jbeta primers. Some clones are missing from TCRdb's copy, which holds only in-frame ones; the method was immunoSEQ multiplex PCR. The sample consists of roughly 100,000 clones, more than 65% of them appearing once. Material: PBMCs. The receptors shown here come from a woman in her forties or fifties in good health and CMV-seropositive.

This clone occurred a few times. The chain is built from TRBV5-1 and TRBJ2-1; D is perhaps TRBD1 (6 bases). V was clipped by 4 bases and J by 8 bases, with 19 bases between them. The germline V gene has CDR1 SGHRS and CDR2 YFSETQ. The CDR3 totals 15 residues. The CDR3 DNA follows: TGCGCCAGCAGCAATGAACAGGGTGGTAACCATGAGCAGTTCTTC. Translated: CASSNEQGGNHEQFF.

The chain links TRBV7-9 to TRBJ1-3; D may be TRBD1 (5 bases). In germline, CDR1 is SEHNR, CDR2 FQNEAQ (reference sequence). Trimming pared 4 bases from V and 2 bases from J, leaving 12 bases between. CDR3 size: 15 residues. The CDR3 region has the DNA TGTGCCAGCAGCTCCTCGGGGGGGACTGGAAACACCATATATTTT. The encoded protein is CASSSSGGTGNTIYF.

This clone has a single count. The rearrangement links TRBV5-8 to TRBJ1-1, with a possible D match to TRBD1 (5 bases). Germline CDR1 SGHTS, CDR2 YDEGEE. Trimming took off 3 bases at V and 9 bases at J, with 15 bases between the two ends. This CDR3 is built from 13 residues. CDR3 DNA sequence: TGTGCCAGCAGCTACCCCAGGGTCGCCCAAGCTTTCTTT. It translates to CASSYPRVAQAFF.

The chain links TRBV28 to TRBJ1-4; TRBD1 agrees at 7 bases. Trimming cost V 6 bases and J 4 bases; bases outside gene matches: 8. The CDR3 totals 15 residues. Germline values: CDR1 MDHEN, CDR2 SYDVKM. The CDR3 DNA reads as TGTGCCAGCAGCTGGGGGGACAGAGTTAATGAAAAACTGTTTTTT. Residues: CASSWGDRVNEKLFF.

Here the CDR3 DNA reads TGTGCCAGCTCACCAATAACAGGGGCCTACGAGCAGTACTTC. Amino acids: CASSPITGAYEQYF. This chain uses TRBV18 with TRBJ2-7; TRBD1 aligns across 7 bases. The CDR3 runs 14 residues. Germline trimming cut 2 bases from V and 2 bases from J; bases unmatched to any gene: 3. Germline loops: CDR1 KGHSH, CDR2 LQKENI. Combining the CDR3 with reference TRBV18 and TRBJ2-7 gives the whole variable domain NAGVMQNPRHLVRRRGQEARLRCSPMKGHSHVYWYRQLPEEGLKFMVYLQKENIIDESGMPKERFSAEFPKEGPSILRIQQVVRGDSAAYFCASSPITGAYEQYFGPGTRLTVT.

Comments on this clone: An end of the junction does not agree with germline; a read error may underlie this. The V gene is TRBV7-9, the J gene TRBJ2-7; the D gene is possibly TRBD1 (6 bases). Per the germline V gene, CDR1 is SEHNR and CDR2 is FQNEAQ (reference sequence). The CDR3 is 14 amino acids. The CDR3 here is CSSSLRGQTYEQYF. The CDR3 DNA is TGTTCCAGCAGCTTACGAGGACAGACCTACGAGCAGTACTTC. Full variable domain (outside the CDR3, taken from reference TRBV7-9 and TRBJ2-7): DTGVSQNPRHKITKRGQNVTFRCDPISEHNRLYWYRQTLGQGPEFLTYFQNEAQLEKSRLLSDRFSAERPKGSFSTLEIQRTEQGDSAMYLCSSSLRGQTYEQYFGPGTRLTVT.

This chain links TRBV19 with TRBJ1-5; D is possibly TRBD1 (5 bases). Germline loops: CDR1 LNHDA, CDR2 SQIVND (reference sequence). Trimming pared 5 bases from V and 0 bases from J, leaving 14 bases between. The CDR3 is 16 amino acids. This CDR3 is CASSPSGGYSNQPQHF. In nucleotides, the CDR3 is TGTGCCAGTAGTCCTTCCGGGGGTTATAGCAATCAGCCCCAGCATTTT. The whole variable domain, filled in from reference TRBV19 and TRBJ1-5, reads DGGITQSPKYLFRKEGQNVTLSCEQNLNHDAMYWYRQDPGQGLRLIYYSQIVNDFQKGDIAEGYSVSREKKESFPLTVTSAQKNPTAFYLCASSPSGGYSNQPQHFGDGTRLSIL.

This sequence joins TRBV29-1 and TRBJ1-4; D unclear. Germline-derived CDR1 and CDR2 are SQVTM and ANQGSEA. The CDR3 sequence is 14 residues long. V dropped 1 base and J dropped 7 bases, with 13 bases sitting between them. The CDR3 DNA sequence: TGCAGCGTTGAAGCCGCCGGACGGGGTGAAAAACTGTTTTTT. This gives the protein CSVEAAGRGEKLFF.

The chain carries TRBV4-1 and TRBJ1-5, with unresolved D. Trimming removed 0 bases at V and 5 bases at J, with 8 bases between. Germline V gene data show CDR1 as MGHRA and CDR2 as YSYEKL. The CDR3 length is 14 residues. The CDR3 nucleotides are TGCGCCAGCAGCCAAGATAAGGAGTATCAGCCCCAGCATTTT. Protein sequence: CASSQDKEYQPQHF.

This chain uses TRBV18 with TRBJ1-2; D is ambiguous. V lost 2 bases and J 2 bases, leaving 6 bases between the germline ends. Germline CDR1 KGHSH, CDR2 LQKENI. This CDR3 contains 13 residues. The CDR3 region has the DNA TGTGCCAGCTCACCAGGAGGGAACTATGGCTACACCTTC. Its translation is CASSPGGNYGYTF.

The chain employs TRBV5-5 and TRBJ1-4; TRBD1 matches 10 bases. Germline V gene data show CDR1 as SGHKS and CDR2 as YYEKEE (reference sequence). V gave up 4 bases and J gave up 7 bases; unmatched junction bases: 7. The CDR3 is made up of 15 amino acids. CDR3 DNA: TGTGCCAGCAGCCCCGGGGGACAGGGGTCTGAAAAACTGTTTTTT. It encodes CASSPGGQGSEKLFF.

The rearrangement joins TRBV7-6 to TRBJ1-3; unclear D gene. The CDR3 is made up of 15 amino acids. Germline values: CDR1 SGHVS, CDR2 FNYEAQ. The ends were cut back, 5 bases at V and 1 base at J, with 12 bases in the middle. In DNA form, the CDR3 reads TGTGCCAGCAGCCAGCGCAGTTCATCTGGAAACACCATATATTTT. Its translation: CASSQRSSSGNTIYF.

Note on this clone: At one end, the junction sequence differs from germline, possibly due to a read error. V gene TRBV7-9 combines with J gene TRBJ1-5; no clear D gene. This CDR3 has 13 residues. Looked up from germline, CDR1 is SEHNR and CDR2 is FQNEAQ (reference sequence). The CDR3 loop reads CSSSLDGYQPQHF. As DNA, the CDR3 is TGTTCCAGCAGCTTAGACGGGTATCAGCCCCAGCATTTT. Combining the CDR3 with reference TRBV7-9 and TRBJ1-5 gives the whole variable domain DTGVSQNPRHKITKRGQNVTFRCDPISEHNRLYWYRQTLGQGPEFLTYFQNEAQLEKSRLLSDRFSAERPKGSFSTLEIQRTEQGDSAMYLCSSSLDGYQPQHFGDGTRLSIL.